Below are 20 T cell receptor beta chains sequenced from a single sample in a study of T cells expressing NK-cell markers. From its re-call of the 5' RACE reads, TCRdb lists each CDR3 protein once, without DNA. The specimen's table records over 350,000 distinct CDR3 sequences. The source material was blood T cells: a sorted CD56 or NKG2C T cell subset, CD4+ or CD8+ T cells, or bulk PBMC T cells (not recorded which). The receptors shown here come from a woman aged 50 to 60 in good health.

The V and J genes are TRBV4-1 and TRBJ2-1; TCRdb picks TRBD1, but there is no DNA to check that call. The CDR3 runs 11 residues. The germline V gene encodes CDR1 MGHRA and CDR2 YSYEKL. Here the CDR3 reads CASSQGEEQFF.

The chain couples TRBV20-1 to TRBJ2-7; TCRdb lists TRBD1, though no DNA is available to test this call. There are 12 residues in the CDR3. Germline assignment: CDR1 DFQATT and CDR2 SNEGSKA (reference sequence). The CDR3 sequence: CSANQGAYEQYF.

The chain uses TRBV5-1 and TRBJ2-5. CDR1 is SGHRS and CDR2 is YFSETQ in the germline V gene. This CDR3 is built from 14 residues. CDR3 in amino acids: CASSRTAVQETQYF.

The rearrangement uses TRBV11-3 and TRBJ1-1. This CDR3 has 14 amino acids. Germline V lookup: CDR1 SGHNT, CDR2 YENEEA. The CDR3 loop is CASSSGPLNTEAFF.

The V and J genes are TRBV7-9 and TRBJ1-1; TCRdb lists TRBD1, though no DNA is available to test this call. CDR3 length equals 14 residues. Looked up from germline, CDR1 is SEHNR and CDR2 is FQNEAQ (reference sequence). The CDR3 reads CASSWIRGDTEAFF. Drawing the rest from reference TRBV7-9 and TRBJ1-1, the complete variable domain is DTGVSQNPRHKITKRGQNVTFRCDPISEHNRLYWYRQTLGQGPEFLTYFQNEAQLEKSRLLSDRFSAERPKGSFSTLEIQRTEQGDSAMYLCASSWIRGDTEAFFGQGTRLTVV.

The chain couples TRBV11-2 to TRBJ2-1; TCRdb proposes TRBD1, but this gene call is untestable without DNA. The germline gives CDR1 SGHAT, CDR2 FQNNGV. The CDR3 has 16 amino acids. The CDR3 here is CASSDRGRSTLNEQFF.

The chain uses TRBV11-3 and TRBJ2-1; as DNA is missing, the TRBD2 call by TCRdb cannot be tested. CDR3 size: 15 residues. Germline assignment: CDR1 SGHNT and CDR2 YENEEA. The CDR3 spells CASSLGDRTNNEQFF.

The V call is TRBV12-3 or TRBV12-4, the J call TRBJ1-5; without DNA, the TCRdb call of TRBD1 cannot be checked. The CDR3 covers 14 residues. The CDR3 region is CASGGGLRNQPQHF.

The genes are TRBV5-1 and TRBJ1-2. Germline V lookup: CDR1 SGHRS, CDR2 YFSETQ. The CDR3 covers 13 residues. The CDR3 spells CASSLNVGEGYTF.

The chain has TRBV30 and TRBJ1-6; TCRdb proposes TRBD1, but this gene call is untestable without DNA. Germline CDR1 GTSNPN, CDR2 SVGIG (reference sequence). The CDR3 is 17 residues long. The CDR3 loop is CAWTTGTGGFYNSPLHF.

This chain connects TRBV5-1 to TRBJ1-1. Germline CDR1 SGHRS, CDR2 YFSETQ. CDR3 size: 14 residues. The CDR3: CASSAGYLNTEAFF.

The V and J genes are TRBV27 and TRBJ2-1; without DNA, the TCRdb call of TRBD1 cannot be checked. CDR3 size: 16 residues. Per germline, CDR1 MNHEY and CDR2 SMNVEV (reference sequence). The CDR3 reads CASSVIQGAGYNEQFF.

The CDR3 region is CASSFTGNSYEQYF. The chain combines TRBV5-1 with TRBJ2-7; TCRdb selects TRBD1, and the lack of DNA leaves this call unchecked. The germline V gene has CDR1 SGHRS and CDR2 YFSETQ. This CDR3 contains 14 residues.

The J gene is TRBJ1-1, the V gene TRBV4-1; the D call of TRBD1 rests on TCRdb alone, since no DNA is present to check it. The CDR3 consists of 17 residues. From germline, CDR1 is MGHRA and CDR2 YSYEKL. The chain's CDR3 is CASSQAVGRTGFGEAFF.

The chain links TRBV5-1 to TRBJ1-3; TCRdb gives TRBD1 as the D gene, but with no DNA this cannot be confirmed. CDR3 length: 16 residues. Germline CDR1 is SGHRS and CDR2 is YFSETQ. CDR3 amino acids: CASSFLGQGPGNTIYF.

V and J are TRBV11-3 and TRBJ2-1; TCRdb's D call, TRBD2, is unchecked because there is no DNA. This CDR3 comprises 11 residues. The germline V gene has CDR1 SGHNT and CDR2 YENEEA. The CDR3 spells CASSSSGGEFF. Full variable domain (missing parts from reference TRBV11-3 and TRBJ2-1): EAGVVQSPRYKIIEKKQPVAFWCNPISGHNTLYWYLQNLGQGPELLIRYENEEAVDDSQLPKDRFSAERLKGVDSTLKIQPAELGDSAVYLCASSSSGGEFFGPGTRLTVL.

This chain connects TRBV12-3 or TRBV12-4 to TRBJ2-1; with no DNA, the TCRdb D assignment of TRBD2 cannot be verified. The CDR3 extends over 16 amino acids. The chain's CDR3 is CASRSIAGAVYNEQFF.

The CDR3 region is CASRAGFDYEQYF. The J gene is TRBJ2-7, the V gene TRBV6-5; TCRdb gives TRBD2 as the D gene, but with no DNA this cannot be confirmed. The CDR3 loop spans 13 amino acids. The germline CDR1 and CDR2 sequences are MNHEY and SVGAGI.

The gene calls are TRBV29-1 and TRBJ2-1; TCRdb designates TRBD2, a call that cannot be tested without DNA. This CDR3 contains 12 residues. The germline CDR1 and CDR2 sequences are SQVTM and ANQGSEA. The CDR3: CSVGQRFDEQFF.

The chain carries TRBV20-1 and TRBJ2-3; as DNA is missing, the TRBD2 call by TCRdb cannot be tested. Germline V gene sequence: CDR1 DFQATT, CDR2 SNEGSKA (reference sequence). This CDR3 spans 13 amino acids. The CDR3 protein is CSAVKISPNTQYF.